Listed below are T cell receptor beta chains from one sample, sequenced in a study of shared clonotypes between healthy human individuals. Clones were read by immunoSEQ multiplex PCR, and TCRdb kept only the in-frame ones, dropping some. The data hold more than 1,200,000 clones, with approximately 98.5% observed a single time. The sequencing sample was made of naive CD4+ T cells sorted from blood. These receptors all come from a young man in good health. The CDR3 runs from the conserved cysteine through the conserved F or W. D genes are given only for firm matches. Expanded clones are given a class, and other clones once, few, many or no size at all.

clone size: .
V gene: TRBV18
D gene: TRBD1
J gene: TRBJ1-5
CDR3 DNA: TGTGCCAGCTCACGGGACAGCCCAAGCAATCAGCCCCAGCATTTT
CDR3 protein: CASSRDSPSNQPQHF

clone size: .
V gene: TRBV30
D gene: .
J gene: TRBJ1-2
CDR3 DNA: TGTGCCTGGAGTGTACTGAGTCAGCTTCACCCCATTCCAGACCATGGCTACACCTTC
CDR3 protein: CAWSVLSQLHPIPDHGYTF

clone size: .
V gene: TRBV6-1
D gene: .
J gene: TRBJ2-3
CDR3 DNA: TGTGCCAGCAGTGATGGAATCGGGGCAGATACGCAGTATTTT
CDR3 protein: CASSDGIGADTQYF

clone size: .
V gene: TRBV5-4
D gene: .
J gene: TRBJ2-2
CDR3 DNA: TGTGCCAGCAGCTTGGTGAATGTCCACGCCGGGGAGCTGTTTTTT
CDR3 protein: CASSLVNVHAGELFF

clone size: .
V gene: TRBV7-3
D gene: .
J gene: TRBJ2-3
CDR3 DNA: TGTGCCAGCAGCTTAGGCGGACCCCCCACAGATACGCAGTATTTT
CDR3 protein: CASSLGGPPTDTQYF

clone size: .
V gene: TRBV11-2
D gene: TRBD1
J gene: TRBJ2-7
CDR3 DNA: TGTGCCAGCAGCTTACGGGCAGGGGGCGTTTCTGAGCAGTACTTC
CDR3 protein: CASSLRAGGVSEQYF

clone size: .
V gene: TRBV4-3
D gene: TRBD1
J gene: TRBJ2-2
CDR3 DNA: TGCGCCAGCAGCCGACTACAACAGGGGGCAGCCGGGGAGCTGTTTTTT
CDR3 protein: CASSRLQQGAAGELFF

clone size: .
V gene: TRBV7-2
D gene: TRBD2
J gene: TRBJ2-2
CDR3 DNA: TGTGCCAGCAGCATTAGCGGGAAGCTGAACACCGGGGAGCTGTTTTTT
CDR3 protein: CASSISGKLNTGELFF

clone size: .
V gene: TRBV5-1
D gene: TRBD1
J gene: TRBJ2-1
CDR3 DNA: TGCGCCAGCTGCCCCGGGACAGGGTTTCTATTGAGCTCCTACAATGAGCAGTTCTTC
CDR3 protein: CASCPGTGFLLSSYNEQFF

clone size: once
V gene: TRBV9
D gene: .
J gene: TRBJ1-1
CDR3 DNA: TGTGCCAGCAGCGTAGAAACAGACACTGAAGCTTTCTTT
CDR3 protein: CASSVETDTEAFF

clone size: .
V gene: TRBV5-1
D gene: .
J gene: TRBJ1-1
CDR3 DNA: TGCGCCAGCAGCTTGGAGCCTAACACCGAAGCTTTCTTT
CDR3 protein: CASSLEPNTEAFF

clone size: .
V gene: TRBV30
D gene: .
J gene: TRBJ1-5
CDR3 DNA: TGTGCCTGGAGCCCCTTCCCGGCGTCCCATCAGCCCCAGCATTTT
CDR3 protein: CAWSPFPASHQPQHF

clone size: .
V gene: TRBV5-4
D gene: TRBD1
J gene: TRBJ1-1
CDR3 DNA: TGTGCCAGCAGCCGCGTGGGGCAGGGGGACACTGAAGCTTTCTTT
CDR3 protein: CASSRVGQGDTEAFF

clone size: .
V gene: TRBV11-2
D gene: .
J gene: TRBJ2-5
CDR3 DNA: TGTGCCAGCAGCTTAGAGTTACGTCAAGAGACCCAGTACTTC
CDR3 protein: CASSLELRQETQYF

clone size: .
V gene: TRBV30
D gene: .
J gene: TRBJ1-4
CDR3 DNA: TGTGCCTGGAGTCGCTCTGATTGGGAAAAACTGTTTTTT
CDR3 protein: CAWSRSDWEKLFF

clone size: .
V gene: TRBV18
D gene: .
J gene: TRBJ2-5
CDR3 DNA: TGTGCCAGCTCACCATCGGAAGAGACCCAGTACTTC
CDR3 protein: CASSPSEETQYF

clone size: .
V gene: TRBV25-1
D gene: TRBD2
J gene: TRBJ2-1
CDR3 DNA: TGTGCCAGCAGTTCTACCCGGGGGGACTCCTACAATGAGCAGTTCTTC
CDR3 protein: CASSSTRGDSYNEQFF

clone size: .
V gene: TRBV30
D gene: .
J gene: TRBJ1-5
CDR3 DNA: TGTGCCTGGACACCCCCAGGCAGCCATGGTCAGCCCCAGCATTTT
CDR3 protein: CAWTPPGSHGQPQHF

clone size: .
V gene: TRBV2
D gene: .
J gene: TRBJ2-1
CDR3 DNA: TGTGCCAGCACATTCAGCAACAATGAGCAGTTCTTC
CDR3 protein: CASTFSNNEQFF

clone size: .
V gene: TRBV11-2
D gene: TRBD2
J gene: TRBJ2-1
CDR3 DNA: TGTGCCAGCAGCTCCCGGGGCAGCGGGAGCTACAATGAGCAGTTCTTC
CDR3 protein: CASSSRGSGSYNEQFF

clone size: .
V gene: TRBV28
D gene: .
J gene: TRBJ2-7
CDR3 DNA: TGTGCCAGCAGTTTGGTCGGGCGTTTTCGGACCTACGAGCAGTACTTC
CDR3 protein: CASSLVGRFRTYEQYF

clone size: .
V gene: TRBV19
D gene: .
J gene: TRBJ1-2
CDR3 DNA: TGTGCCAGTAGTATCGGCCCCGGCAGGGGCTACACCTTC
CDR3 protein: CASSIGPGRGYTF

clone size: .
V gene: TRBV5-6
D gene: .
J gene: TRBJ2-5
CDR3 DNA: TGTGCCAGCAACAGTAGACCCCTCAAAGAGACCCAGTACTTC
CDR3 protein: CASNSRPLKETQYF

clone size: .
V gene: TRBV5-1
D gene: .
J gene: TRBJ1-1
CDR3 DNA: TGCGCCAGCAGCCTGGACAATCTTGAAGCTTTCTTT
CDR3 protein: CASSLDNLEAFF

clone size: .
V gene: TRBV18
D gene: .
J gene: TRBJ2-7
CDR3 DNA: TGTGCCAGCTCACCCGAGGCAGGGTCGCCCTACGAGCAGTACTTC
CDR3 protein: CASSPEAGSPYEQYF

clone size: .
V gene: TRBV9
D gene: TRBD1
J gene: TRBJ2-1
CDR3 DNA: TGTGCCAGCAGCGTCGGACAGGGGGCCTATGAGCAGTTCTTC
CDR3 protein: CASSVGQGAYEQFF

clone size: .
V gene: TRBV29-1
D gene: .
J gene: TRBJ2-3
CDR3 DNA: TGCAGCGCCAAGTCAGGGATCCTGTACAAAGATACGCAGTATTTT
CDR3 protein: CSAKSGILYKDTQYF

clone size: .
V gene: TRBV30
D gene: TRBD1
J gene: TRBJ2-7
CDR3 DNA: TGTGCCTGGTGGACAGGGGGGGAGCAGTACTTC
CDR3 protein: CAWWTGGEQYF

clone size: .
V gene: TRBV18
D gene: TRBD2
J gene: TRBJ2-1
CDR3 DNA: TGTGCCAGCTCACCGGCGAATGCGGGGGGAGTCAATGAGCAGTTCTTC
CDR3 protein: CASSPANAGGVNEQFF

clone size: .
V gene: TRBV7-2
D gene: TRBD2
J gene: TRBJ2-2
CDR3 DNA: TGTGCCAGCAGCTGGGGACTAGCGGGATTCGCCGGGGAGCTGTTTTTT
CDR3 protein: CASSWGLAGFAGELFF

clone size: .
V gene: TRBV2
D gene: .
J gene: TRBJ2-1
CDR3 DNA: TGTGCCAGCAGGGGGGTAGCGCCCAGCTCCTACAATGAGCAGTTCTTC
CDR3 protein: CASRGVAPSSYNEQFF

clone size: .
V gene: TRBV18
D gene: TRBD1
J gene: TRBJ1-1
CDR3 DNA: TGTGCCAGCTCACCACCCCCGGGACAGGGGCGCCGGGTGAACACTGAAGCTTTCTTT
CDR3 protein: CASSPPPGQGRRVNTEAFF

clone size: .
V gene: TRBV28
D gene: .
J gene: TRBJ2-3
CDR3 DNA: TGTGCCAGCGGCGAGGTGGGGTCTAGCACAGATACGCAGTATTTT
CDR3 protein: CASGEVGSSTDTQYF

clone size: .
V gene: TRBV27
D gene: TRBD2
J gene: TRBJ2-2
CDR3 DNA: TGTGCCAGCAGTTTGTTATCGGGACTAGCAGTCACCGGGGAGCTGTTTTTT
CDR3 protein: CASSLLSGLAVTGELFF

clone size: .
V gene: TRBV4-1
D gene: TRBD2
J gene: TRBJ2-1
CDR3 DNA: TGCGCCAGCAGCCAAGGTTCTAGCGGATACAATGAGCAGTTCTTC
CDR3 protein: CASSQGSSGYNEQFF

clone size: .
V gene: TRBV6-5
D gene: TRBD2
J gene: TRBJ2-1
CDR3 DNA: TGCATACTAGCGGAGAACAATGAGCAGTTCTTC
CDR3 protein: CILAENNEQFF

clone size: .
V gene: TRBV7-2
D gene: .
J gene: TRBJ2-3
CDR3 DNA: TGTGCCAGCAGCTTAGTTTTGTATACGCAGTATTTT
CDR3 protein: CASSLVLYTQYF

clone size: .
V gene: TRBV6-1
D gene: .
J gene: TRBJ2-7
CDR3 DNA: TGTGCCACCAAAGCCTCCGAGCAGTACTTC
CDR3 protein: CATKASEQYF

clone size: .
V gene: TRBV7-9
D gene: .
J gene: TRBJ2-2
CDR3 DNA: TGTGCCAGCAGCCAACAGGCGAACACCGGGGAGCTGTTTTTT
CDR3 protein: CASSQQANTGELFF

clone size: .
V gene: TRBV28
D gene: .
J gene: TRBJ2-1
CDR3 DNA: TGTGCCAGCAGCACAGCGGGCCACCTTAAGGGTGAGCAGTTCTTC
CDR3 protein: CASSTAGHLKGEQFF

clone size: .
V gene: TRBV4-3
D gene: .
J gene: TRBJ2-5
CDR3 DNA: TGCGCCAGCAGCCCCCGTAGAGGGGCGGGGACCCAGTACTTC
CDR3 protein: CASSPRRGAGTQYF

clone size: .
V gene: TRBV19
D gene: TRBD2
J gene: TRBJ2-1
CDR3 DNA: TGTGCCAGTAGGGGGACTAGCGGGAGGAATGAGCAGTTCTTC
CDR3 protein: CASRGTSGRNEQFF

clone size: .
V gene: TRBV4-1
D gene: .
J gene: TRBJ1-3
CDR3 DNA: TGCGCCAGCAGCTCACCCCCCGTAGGGTCTGGAAACACCATATATTTT
CDR3 protein: CASSSPPVGSGNTIYF

clone size: .
V gene: TRBV7-2
D gene: .
J gene: TRBJ2-3
CDR3 DNA: TGTGCCAGCGCCCCAGTAGGGGTGCTCACAGATACGCAGTATTTT
CDR3 protein: CASAPVGVLTDTQYF

clone size: .
V gene: TRBV5-4
D gene: TRBD2
J gene: TRBJ2-3
CDR3 DNA: TGTGCCAGCAGCTTGGCGGGGGGGGATACGCAGTATTTT
CDR3 protein: CASSLAGGDTQYF

clone size: once
V gene: TRBV18
D gene: .
J gene: TRBJ2-1
CDR3 DNA: TGTGCCAGCTCACCACCCATTTATCAGACGGAGCGGATCTACAATGAGCAGTTCTTC
CDR3 protein: CASSPPIYQTERIYNEQFF

clone size: .
V gene: TRBV5-1
D gene: .
J gene: TRBJ2-2
CDR3 DNA: TGCGCCAGCAGCCTAACAGGGCGCGGGAACACCGGGGAGCTGTTTTTT
CDR3 protein: CASSLTGRGNTGELFF

clone size: .
V gene: TRBV4-2
D gene: .
J gene: TRBJ1-2
CDR3 DNA: TGTGCCAGCAGCCAAGAGGGGCGCGGGGAGGACTATGGCTACACCTTC
CDR3 protein: CASSQEGRGEDYGYTF

clone size: .
V gene: TRBV6-1
D gene: TRBD2
J gene: TRBJ2-5
CDR3 DNA: TGTGCCAGCAGCGCCGGACTAGCGGGACGAGAGACCCAGTACTTC
CDR3 protein: CASSAGLAGRETQYF

clone size: .
V gene: TRBV5-1
D gene: TRBD2
J gene: TRBJ2-1
CDR3 DNA: TGCGCCAGCAGCTTCGGACTAGCGGGAGGGACTGGGAATGAGCAGTTCTTC
CDR3 protein: CASSFGLAGGTGNEQFF

clone size: .
V gene: TRBV4-1
D gene: TRBD1
J gene: TRBJ2-2
CDR3 DNA: TGCGCCAGCAGGGCCCGCTTACAGGGGTGGGAGACCGGGGAGCTGTTTTTT
CDR3 protein: CASRARLQGWETGELFF

clone size: once
V gene: TRBV5-1
D gene: .
J gene: TRBJ1-5
CDR3 DNA: TGCGCCAGCAGCTTGGCCGGTCGGGGTAATCAGCCCCAGCATTTT
CDR3 protein: CASSLAGRGNQPQHF

clone size: .
V gene: TRBV9
D gene: TRBD2
J gene: TRBJ2-5
CDR3 DNA: TGTGCCAGCAGCGTAGCTCCTAGCGGCCAAGAGACCCAGTACTTC
CDR3 protein: CASSVAPSGQETQYF